This paragraph reports one TCR beta chain. Assay used: immunoSEQ multiplex PCR; TCRdb lists only in-frame clones, some missing. The sample has more than 85,000 clones, under 95% seen once. This sample was taken from a study of control samples from healthy donors and cancer patients. V gave up 6 bases and J gave up 1 base, with 10 bases separating them. Germline loops: CDR1 MDHEN, CDR2 SYDVKM. The CDR3 loop spans 14 amino acids. The sequence derives from a woman aged 18-29 years in good health. This chain links TRBV28 with TRBJ1-5; D possibly corresponds to TRBD1 (5 bases). What was sequenced was blood. The CDR3 DNA sequence: TGTGCCAGCAGGGGGGAAGGAAGCAATCAGCCCCAGCATTTT. Translation gives CASRGEGSNQPQHF.